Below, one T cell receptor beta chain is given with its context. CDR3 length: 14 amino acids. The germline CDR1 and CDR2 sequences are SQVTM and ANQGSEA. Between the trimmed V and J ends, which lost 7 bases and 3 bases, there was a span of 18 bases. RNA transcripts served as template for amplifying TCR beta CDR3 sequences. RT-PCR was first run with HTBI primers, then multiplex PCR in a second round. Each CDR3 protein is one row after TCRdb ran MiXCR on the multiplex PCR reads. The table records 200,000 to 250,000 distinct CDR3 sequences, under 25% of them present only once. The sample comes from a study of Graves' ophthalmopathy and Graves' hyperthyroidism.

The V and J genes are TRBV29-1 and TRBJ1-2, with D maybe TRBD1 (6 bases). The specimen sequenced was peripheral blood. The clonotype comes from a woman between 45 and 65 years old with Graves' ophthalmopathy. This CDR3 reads CSETRGLHYYGYTF. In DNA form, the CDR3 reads TGCAGCGAAACCAGGGGCCTCCACTACTATGGCTACACCTTC.